This T cell receptor beta chain stems from a study of glioma-infiltrating T cells. Using RNA template, CDR3s of TCR alpha and beta were amplified with iRepertoire arm-PCR. For one-step reverse transcription and amplification, about 85-400 ng of tissue mRNA or PBMC total RNA was used. TCRdb reprocessed the multiplex PCR reads via MiXCR and lists one record per CDR3 protein. This sample has 110,000 or so distinct CDR3 sequences, with 25% found just once. CDR3 size: 16 residues. CDR1 and CDR2 from the germline V gene are SGHRS and YFSETQ. General observations from the study: Very few CDR3 sequences were shared between tissue and blood. Gliomas, especially low-grade, showed above-expected tissue-blood divergence; non-neoplastic patients showed below.

This clonotype was detected once. Its antigen is unidentified. One end of the junction is discordant with germline, which a read error may explain. The origin of this receptor is a human donor with low-grade glioma or glioblastoma, undergoing nonglioma brain surgery, or in good health (not recorded which). Sequenced material: glioma tissue, nonneoplastic brain tissue, or PBMCs (not recorded which). V is TRBV5-1 and J is TRBJ1-1, with D possibly being TRBD1 (5 bases). CDR3 protein: CAISLAGKALNTEAFF. The CDR3 DNA reads TGCGCCATCAGCTTGGCAGGGAAAGCCTTGAACACTGAAGCTTTCTTT.